Shown below are 11 T cell receptor beta chains from a single sample sequenced in a study of CD4 T cells in relation to SARS-CoV-2 and coronaviruses. The unexposed donors gave CD4+ T cells in 2011-2018, prior to COVID-19. Sequencing was performed with immunoSEQ multiplex PCR; in TCRdb, only in-frame clones are kept and a portion is missing. The data contain 60,000 to 85,000 clones, over 90% of them singletons. The source material was naive CD4+ T cells from PBMCs. Documented subset: naive CD4+ T cells isolated by negative enrichment. The receptors stem from a human donor in good health.

The V and J genes are TRBV5-1 and TRBJ2-3, with D possibly being TRBD2 (5 bases). Deletions cut 4 bases from V and 0 bases from J, with 6 bases between. The germline gives CDR1 SGHRS, CDR2 YFSETQ. This CDR3 contains 13 residues. The CDR3 here is CASSGGSTDTQYF. The CDR3 nucleotides read TGCGCCAGCAGCGGCGGGAGCACAGATACGCAGTATTTT. Supplemented by reference TRBV5-1 and TRBJ2-3, the full variable domain reads KAGVTQTPRYLIKTRGQQVTLSCSPISGHRSVSWYQQTPGQGLQFLFEYFSETQRNKGNFPGRFSGRQFSNSRSEMNVSTLELGDSALYLCASSGGSTDTQYFGPGTRLTVL.

This chain links TRBV27 with TRBJ1-2; D is possibly TRBD1 (6 bases). The CDR3 loop spans 18 amino acids. Germline loops: CDR1 MNHEY, CDR2 SMNVEV (reference sequence). V lost 2 bases and J lost 3, with 22 bases in between. The CDR3 here is CASSLAGNRVPLYYGYTF. The CDR3 nucleotides read TGTGCCAGCAGTTTAGCGGGAAACAGGGTCCCCCTATACTATGGCTACACCTTC.

The chain has TRBV10-1 and TRBJ2-1, with 8 bases matching TRBD1. Per germline, CDR1 WNHNN and CDR2 SYGVQD (reference sequence). The CDR3 runs 14 residues. The J segment lost 8 bases and the V segment lost 2 bases, leaving 5 bases of the junction unmatched. The DNA of the CDR3 is TGCGCCAGCAGTGAGGGGACAGGTCAAGATGAGCAGTTCTTC. It is translated as CASSEGTGQDEQFF.

V gene TRBV18 combines with J gene TRBJ1-5; 7 positions match TRBD1. Germline values: CDR1 KGHSH, CDR2 LQKENI. The CDR3 runs to 14 residues. The V and J ends lost 2 bases and 5 bases, in that order; junction bases with no gene match: 3. For the CDR3, the DNA is TGTGCCAGCTCACCAGACAGGGCCTATCAGCCCCAGCATTTT. Translation: CASSPDRAYQPQHF.

Here the CDR3 reads CASSPRQSRYEQYF. The CDR3, as DNA: TGTGCCAGCAGCCCAAGACAGTCGCGGTACGAGCAGTACTTC. The gene calls are TRBV7-9 and TRBJ2-7, with D maybe TRBD1 (5 bases). The CDR3 extends over 14 amino acids. Per the germline V gene, CDR1 is SEHNR and CDR2 is FQNEAQ (reference sequence). V was cut by 5 bases and J by 4 bases, with 15 bases left in between. Together with reference TRBV7-9 and TRBJ2-7, the CDR3 gives the full variable domain: DTGVSQNPRHKITKRGQNVTFRCDPISEHNRLYWYRQTLGQGPEFLTYFQNEAQLEKSRLLSDRFSAERPKGSFSTLEIQRTEQGDSAMYLCASSPRQSRYEQYFGPGTRLTVT.

The rearrangement uses TRBV7-2 and TRBJ2-5, with 12 bases fitting TRBD2. Germline V gene lookup returns CDR1 SGHTA and CDR2 FQGNSA. V gave up 5 bases and J gave up 4 bases; unmatched junction bases: 17. This CDR3 is 19 amino acids long. CDR3 loop: CASSRGVTSGSGRGETQYF. CDR3 coding DNA: TGTGCCAGCAGCCGCGGGGTGACTAGCGGGAGCGGGAGAGGAGAGACCCAGTACTTC.

The rearrangement uses TRBV6-1 and TRBJ2-3, with TRBD2 matching 9 bases. After removal of 1 base from V and 11 bases from J, the junction contained 25 bases not matched to a gene. The germline gives CDR1 MNHNS, CDR2 SASEGT. This CDR3 spans 20 amino acids. CDR3 bases: TGTGCCAGCAGTGAAGTGACTATTACTGGCGGGAGGGCCAGCCGAGGGAAGCAGTATTTT. Translating it yields CASSEVTITGGRASRGKQYF.

Only a few counts were recorded for this clone. The junction differs from germline at one of its ends, possibly a read error. The rearrangement uses TRBV7-7 and TRBJ2-2; D unresolved. Germline V CDR1 and CDR2: SSHAT, FNYEAQ (reference sequence). The CDR3 is 13 amino acids. The CDR3 protein is CASSLVRTGELFF. The CDR3 region has the DNA TGTGCTAGCAGCTTAGTACGAACCGGGGAGCTGTTTTTT.

This chain connects TRBV7-8 to TRBJ1-5, with a tentative D call TRBD1 (6 bases). V was cut by 0 bases and J by 7 bases, with 19 bases left in between. The CDR3 totals 17 residues. Germline CDR1 is SGHVS and CDR2 is FQNEAQ. CDR3 amino acids: CASSLAATLRGGQPQHF. CDR3 DNA: TGTGCCAGCAGCTTAGCCGCTACCCTCAGGGGCGGGCAGCCCCAGCATTTT. Complete variable domain (other parts from reference TRBV7-8 and TRBJ1-5): GAGVSQSPRYKVAKRGQDVALRCDPISGHVSLFWYQQALGQGPEFLTYFQNEAQLDKSGLPSDRFFAERPEGSVSTLKIQRTQQEDSAVYLCASSLAATLRGGQPQHFGDGTRLSIL.

This clone was observed a few times. The chain employs TRBV28 and TRBJ2-1; 9 nucleotides line up with TRBD2. After removal of 7 bases from V and 8 bases from J, the junction contained 18 bases not matched to a gene. Germline lookup yields CDR1 MDHEN and CDR2 SYDVKM. The CDR3 is 17 residues long. The CDR3 protein is CASIPSGIAGVSHEQFF. CDR3 nucleotide sequence: TGTGCCAGCATCCCGTCAGGGATAGCGGGAGTAAGCCATGAGCAGTTCTTC. Combining the CDR3 with reference TRBV28 and TRBJ2-1 gives the whole variable domain DVKVTQSSRYLVKRTGEKVFLECVQDMDHENMFWYRQDPGLGLRLIYFSYDVKMKEKGDIPEGYSVSREKKERFSLILESASTNQTSMYLCASIPSGIAGVSHEQFFGPGTRLTVL.

The rearrangement uses TRBV30 and TRBJ2-7, with D uncertain. The CDR3 contains 14 residues. V was shortened by 5 bases and J by 0 bases, with 14 bases between the two germline ends. Germline loops: CDR1 GTSNPN, CDR2 SVGIG (reference sequence). CDR3 sequence: CAWAGGGGSYEQYF. CDR3 in DNA: TGTGCCTGGGCCGGCGGCGGCGGCTCCTACGAGCAGTACTTC.